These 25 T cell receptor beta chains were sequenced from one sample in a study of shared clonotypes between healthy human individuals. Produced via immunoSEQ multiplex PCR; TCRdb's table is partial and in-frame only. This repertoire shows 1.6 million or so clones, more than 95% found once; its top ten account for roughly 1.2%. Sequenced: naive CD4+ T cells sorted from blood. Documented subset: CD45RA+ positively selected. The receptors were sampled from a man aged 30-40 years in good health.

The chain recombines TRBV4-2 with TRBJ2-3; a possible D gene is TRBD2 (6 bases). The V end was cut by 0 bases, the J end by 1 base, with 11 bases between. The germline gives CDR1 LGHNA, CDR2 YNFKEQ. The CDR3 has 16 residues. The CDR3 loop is CASSQEEGVGTDTQYF. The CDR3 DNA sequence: TGTGCCAGCAGCCAAGAGGAGGGCGTAGGCACAGATACGCAGTATTTT.

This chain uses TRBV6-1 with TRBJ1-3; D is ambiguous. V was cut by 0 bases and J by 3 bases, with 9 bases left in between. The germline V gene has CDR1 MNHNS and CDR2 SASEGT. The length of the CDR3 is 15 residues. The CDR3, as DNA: TGTGCCAGCAGTGAAGCTGGGATCGGTGGAAACACCATATATTTT. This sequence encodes CASSEAGIGGNTIYF.

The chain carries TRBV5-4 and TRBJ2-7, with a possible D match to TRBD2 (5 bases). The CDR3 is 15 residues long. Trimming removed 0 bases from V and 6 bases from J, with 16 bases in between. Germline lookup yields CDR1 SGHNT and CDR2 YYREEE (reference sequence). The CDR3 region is CASSLGRTGLGEQYF. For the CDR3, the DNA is TGTGCCAGCAGCTTGGGTCGGACTGGTTTGGGCGAGCAGTACTTC.

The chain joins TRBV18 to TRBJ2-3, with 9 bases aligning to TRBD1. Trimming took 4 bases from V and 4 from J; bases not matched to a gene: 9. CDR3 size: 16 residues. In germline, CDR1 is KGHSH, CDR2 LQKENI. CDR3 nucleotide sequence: TGTGCCAGCTCACAGTTTACAGGGGGCCTATCAGATACGCAGTATTTT. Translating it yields CASSQFTGGLSDTQYF.

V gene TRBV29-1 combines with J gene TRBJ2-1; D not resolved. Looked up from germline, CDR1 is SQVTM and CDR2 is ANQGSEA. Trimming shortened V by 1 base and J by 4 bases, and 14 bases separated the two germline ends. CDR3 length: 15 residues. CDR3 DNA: TGCAGCGTTGAAGTGAGAGCACGGGTGTACAATGAGCAGTTCTTC. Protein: CSVEVRARVYNEQFF.

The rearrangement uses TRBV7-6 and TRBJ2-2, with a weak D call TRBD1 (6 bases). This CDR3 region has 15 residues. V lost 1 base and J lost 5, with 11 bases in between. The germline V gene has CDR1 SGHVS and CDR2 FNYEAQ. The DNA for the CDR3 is TGTGCCAGCAGCTTAGTCAGGGGAAAGACCGGGGAGCTGTTTTTT. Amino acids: CASSLVRGKTGELFF.

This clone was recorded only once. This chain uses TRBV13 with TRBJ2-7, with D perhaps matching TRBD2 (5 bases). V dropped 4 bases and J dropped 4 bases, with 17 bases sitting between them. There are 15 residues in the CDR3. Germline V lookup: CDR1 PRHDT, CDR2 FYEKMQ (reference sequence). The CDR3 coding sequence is TGTGCCAGCAGCTCTAAAAGCGGCGAGAAGTACGAGCAGTACTTC. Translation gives CASSSKSGEKYEQYF.

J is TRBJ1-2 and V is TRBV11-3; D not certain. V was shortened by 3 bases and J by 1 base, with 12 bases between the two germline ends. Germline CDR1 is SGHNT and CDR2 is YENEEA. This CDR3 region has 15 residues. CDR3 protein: CASSFWGNHNYGYTF. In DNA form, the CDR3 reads TGTGCCAGCAGCTTCTGGGGTAACCATAACTATGGCTACACCTTC.

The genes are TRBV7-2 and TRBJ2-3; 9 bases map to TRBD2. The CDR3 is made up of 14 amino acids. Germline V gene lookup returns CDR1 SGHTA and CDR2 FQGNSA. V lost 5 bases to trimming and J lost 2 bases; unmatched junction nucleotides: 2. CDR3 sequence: CASSRTSATDTQYF. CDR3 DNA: TGTGCCAGCAGCCGGACTAGCGCCACAGATACGCAGTATTTT.

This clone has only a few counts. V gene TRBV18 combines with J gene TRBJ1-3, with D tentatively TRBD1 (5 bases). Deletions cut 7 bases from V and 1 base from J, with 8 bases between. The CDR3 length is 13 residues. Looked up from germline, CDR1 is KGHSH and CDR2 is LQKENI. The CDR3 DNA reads TGTGCCAGCTGGGGGGGATCTGGAAACACCATATATTTT. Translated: CASWGGSGNTIYF.

The CDR3 region is CASSLMLGSGGLSSYNEQFF. The CDR3 coding sequence is TGCGCCAGCAGCTTGATGCTGGGGTCGGGCGGGTTGAGCTCCTACAATGAGCAGTTCTTC. The chain carries TRBV5-1 and TRBJ2-1; D possibly corresponds to TRBD2 (5 bases). CDR3 size: 20 residues. The germline V gene encodes CDR1 SGHRS and CDR2 YFSETQ. The V gene lost 1 base and the J gene lost 0 bases, with 23 bases spanning the gap. The whole variable domain, filled in from reference TRBV5-1 and TRBJ2-1, reads KAGVTQTPRYLIKTRGQQVTLSCSPISGHRSVSWYQQTPGQGLQFLFEYFSETQRNKGNFPGRFSGRQFSNSRSEMNVSTLELGDSALYLCASSLMLGSGGLSSYNEQFFGPGTRLTVL.

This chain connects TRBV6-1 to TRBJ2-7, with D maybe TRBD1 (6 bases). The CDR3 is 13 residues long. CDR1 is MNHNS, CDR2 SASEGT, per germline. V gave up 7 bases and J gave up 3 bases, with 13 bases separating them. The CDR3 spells CASTLDRDYEQYF. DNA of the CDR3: TGTGCCAGCACTCTGGACAGAGACTACGAGCAGTACTTC.

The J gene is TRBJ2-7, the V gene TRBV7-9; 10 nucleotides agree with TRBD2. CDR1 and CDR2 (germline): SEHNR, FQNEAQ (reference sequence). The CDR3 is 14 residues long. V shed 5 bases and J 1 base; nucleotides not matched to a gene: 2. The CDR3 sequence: CASSRSGRSYEQYF. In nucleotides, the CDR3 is TGTGCCAGCAGCCGTAGCGGGAGGTCCTACGAGCAGTACTTC.

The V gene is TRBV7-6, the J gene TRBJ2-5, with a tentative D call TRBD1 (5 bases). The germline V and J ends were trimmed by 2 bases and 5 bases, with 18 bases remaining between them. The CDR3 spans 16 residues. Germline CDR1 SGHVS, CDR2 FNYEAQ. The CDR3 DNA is TGTGCCAGCAGCTTAAGACAGACGCCCCTGAGGGAGACCCAGTACTTC. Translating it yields CASSLRQTPLRETQYF.

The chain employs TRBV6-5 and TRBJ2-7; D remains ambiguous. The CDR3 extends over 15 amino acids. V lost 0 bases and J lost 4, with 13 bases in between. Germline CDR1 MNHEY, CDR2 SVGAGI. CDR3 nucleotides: TGTGCCAGCAGTTACTCCCGACTCCAGTGGTACGAGCAGTACTTC. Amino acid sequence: CASSYSRLQWYEQYF.

Written as DNA, the CDR3 is TGTGCCAGTAGTAGGCTGGGCGGGAGGGCGAGCTCCTACGAGCAGTACTTC. This encodes CASSRLGGRASSYEQYF. The chain has TRBV19 and TRBJ2-7, with 9 bases matching TRBD2. Per the germline V gene, CDR1 is LNHDA and CDR2 is SQIVND (reference sequence). The CDR3 extends over 17 amino acids. After removal of 4 bases from V and 0 bases from J, the junction contained 10 bases not matched to a gene.

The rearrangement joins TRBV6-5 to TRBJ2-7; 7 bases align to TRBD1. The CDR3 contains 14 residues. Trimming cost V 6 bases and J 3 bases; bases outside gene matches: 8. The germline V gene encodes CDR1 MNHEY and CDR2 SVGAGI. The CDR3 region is CASSVNRGYYEQYF. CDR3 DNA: TGTGCCAGCAGCGTAAACAGGGGCTACTACGAGCAGTACTTC.

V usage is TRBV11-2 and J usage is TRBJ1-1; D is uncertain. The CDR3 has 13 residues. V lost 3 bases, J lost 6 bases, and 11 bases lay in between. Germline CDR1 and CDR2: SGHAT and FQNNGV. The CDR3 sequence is CASSFTRAAEAFF. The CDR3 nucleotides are TGTGCCAGCAGCTTCACACGGGCGGCTGAAGCTTTCTTT.

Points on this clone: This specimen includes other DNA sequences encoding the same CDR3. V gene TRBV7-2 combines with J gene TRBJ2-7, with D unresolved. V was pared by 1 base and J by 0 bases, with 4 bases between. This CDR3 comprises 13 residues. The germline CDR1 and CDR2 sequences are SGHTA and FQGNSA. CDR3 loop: CASSLDYSYEQYF. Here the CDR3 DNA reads TGTGCCAGCAGCTTAGACTACTCCTACGAGCAGTACTTC. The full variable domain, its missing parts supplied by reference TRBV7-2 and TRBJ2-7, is GAGVSQSPSNKVTEKGKDVELRCDPISGHTALYWYRQSLGQGLEFLIYFQGNSAPDKSGLPSDRFSAERTGGSVSTLTIQRTQQEDSAVYLCASSLDYSYEQYFGPGTRLTVT.

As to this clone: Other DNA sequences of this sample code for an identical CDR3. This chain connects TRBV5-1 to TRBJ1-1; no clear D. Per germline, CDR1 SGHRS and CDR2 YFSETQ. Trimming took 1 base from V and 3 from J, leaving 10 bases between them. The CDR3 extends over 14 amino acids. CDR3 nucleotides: TGCGCCAGCAGCTTGCTGGGTTTCGACACTGAAGCTTTCTTT. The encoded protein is CASSLLGFDTEAFF.

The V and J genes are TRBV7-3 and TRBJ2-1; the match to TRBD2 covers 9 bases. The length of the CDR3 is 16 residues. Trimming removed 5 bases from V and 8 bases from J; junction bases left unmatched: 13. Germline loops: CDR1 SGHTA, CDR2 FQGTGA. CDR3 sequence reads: CASSPKGGAGGDEQFF. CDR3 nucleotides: TGTGCCAGCAGCCCGAAGGGAGGAGCGGGAGGCGATGAGCAGTTCTTC.

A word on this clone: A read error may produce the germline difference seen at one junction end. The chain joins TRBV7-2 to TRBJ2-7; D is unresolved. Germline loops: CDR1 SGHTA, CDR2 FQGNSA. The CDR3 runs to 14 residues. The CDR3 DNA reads TGCGCCAGCAGCCAAGGGTTGCCCTCCTACGAGCAGTACTTC. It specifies CASSQGLPSYEQYF.

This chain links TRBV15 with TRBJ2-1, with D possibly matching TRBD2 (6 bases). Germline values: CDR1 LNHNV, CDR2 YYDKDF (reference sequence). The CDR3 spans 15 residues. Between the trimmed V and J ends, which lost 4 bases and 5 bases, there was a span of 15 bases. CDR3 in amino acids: CATSTGRLGDNEQFF. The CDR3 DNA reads TGTGCCACCAGCACAGGGAGGTTAGGGGACAATGAGCAGTTCTTC. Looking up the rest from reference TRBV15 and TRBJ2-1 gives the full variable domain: DAMVIQNPRYQVTQFGKPVTLSCSQTLNHNVMYWYQQKSSQAPKLLFHYYDKDFNNEADTPDNFQSRRPNTSFCFLDIRSPGLGDTAMYLCATSTGRLGDNEQFFGPGTRLTVL.

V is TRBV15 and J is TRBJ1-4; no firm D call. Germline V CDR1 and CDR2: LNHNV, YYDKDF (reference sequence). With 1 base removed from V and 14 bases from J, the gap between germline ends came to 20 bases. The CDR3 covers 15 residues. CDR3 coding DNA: TGTGCCACCAGCAGAGTAATGAACCCTAGCTTAGGGCTGTTTTTT. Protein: CATSRVMNPSLGLFF.

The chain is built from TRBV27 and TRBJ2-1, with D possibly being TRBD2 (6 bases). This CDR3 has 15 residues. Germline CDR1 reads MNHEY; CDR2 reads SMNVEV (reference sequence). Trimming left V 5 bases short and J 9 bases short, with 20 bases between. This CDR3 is CASSLRRDPRGEQFF. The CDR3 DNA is TGTGCCAGCAGTCTGAGGCGGGACCCCCGGGGTGAGCAGTTCTTC.